This T cell receptor beta chain was sequenced during a study of tumor-infiltrating lymphocytes in oesophageal squamous cell carcinoma listed by TCRdb under 2016. As to this clonotype: Its cognate antigen has yet to be identified. No base quality values were provided; no much bigger clone lies one nucleotide off.

Counted from cysteine to phenylalanine, this CDR3 has 13 amino acids. The DNA shown is the 39-base CDR3, in frame from base 1. The method behind the library was PCR. Data came from an Illumina HiSeq 2000. TCRdb redid the processing of the public reads, applying fastp at Q25 and MiXCR, and retained in-frame beta chains. CDR3 protein sequences are deduplicated, and each keeps its most common genes and DNA. A total of around 11,000 distinct CDR3 sequences appear in this sample, around three fifths of them only once. The top ten hold almost 25% of the sample. Sequencing used esophageal tumor tissue. The TCR originated in a male donor with esophageal squamous cell carcinoma. This chain joins TRBV12-3 or TRBV12-4 to TRBJ2-3; TRBD2 is possibly the D segment (6 matching bases). The J call is doubtful: the DNA matches TRBJ2-5 better. The CDR3 in this case is CASSLRGAETQYF. The sequenced DNA is TGTGCCAGCAGTTTGCGGGGCGCGGAGACCCAGTACTTC.